A single sample is the source of the 14 T cell receptor beta chains below, sequenced in a study of patients and donors after allogeneic stem cell transplantation. TCRdb called the RT-PCR reads again in MiXCR, with one record for every CDR3 protein. The table shows approximately 99,000 distinct CDR3 sequences, with approximately 35% occurring only once. Material: blood, either unsorted or a sorted T cell fraction (not recorded which). The receptor set was obtained from a human donor who was either an allogeneic HSCT recipient or a stem cell or donor lymphocyte infusion donor (not recorded which). It is not recorded whose cells these are; they may come from a transplant donor.

This clonotype was observed a few times. The chain couples TRBV20-1 to TRBJ1-5; D ambiguous. Trimming stripped 3 bases from V and 3 bases from J, with 9 bases between. This CDR3 is built from 13 residues. Germline loops: CDR1 DFQATT, CDR2 SNEGSKA (reference sequence). The chain's CDR3 is CSASPRPNQPQHF. The CDR3 DNA is TGCAGTGCTAGCCCCAGGCCCAATCAGCCCCAGCATTTT.

This clonotype was counted a few times. The V gene is TRBV18, the J gene TRBJ1-5; no definite D call. Trimming cost V 2 bases and J 0 bases, with 8 bases left between them. Germline CDR1 is KGHSH and CDR2 is LQKENI. CDR3 length equals 15 residues. The CDR3 region has the DNA TGTGCCAGCTCACCAATTAGGGATAGCAATCAGCCCCAGCATTTT. This codes for CASSPIRDSNQPQHF.

J is TRBJ1-5 and V is TRBV15; TRBD1 is a possible D gene (5 bases). Germline loops: CDR1 LNHNV, CDR2 YYDKDF (reference sequence). V was clipped by 0 bases and J by 6 bases, with 12 bases between them. This CDR3 has 15 residues. Here the CDR3 reads CATSRDLMGGQPQHF. CDR3 nucleotide sequence: TGTGCCACCAGCAGAGATCTCATGGGGGGTCAGCCCCAGCATTTT.

At least ten counts were recorded for this clonotype. J is TRBJ1-2 and V is TRBV7-2; TRBD1 aligns across 8 bases. Trimming cost V 6 bases and J 3 bases; bases outside gene matches: 9. The germline V gene has CDR1 SGHTA and CDR2 FQGNSA. The CDR3 is made up of 15 amino acids. Written as DNA, the CDR3 is TGTGCCAGCAGTAAACTGGGACAGGCCCACTATGGCTACACCTTC. Translated: CASSKLGQAHYGYTF.

The V and J genes are TRBV27 and TRBJ2-7; D may be TRBD1 (6 bases). This CDR3 region has 16 residues. V was shortened by 5 bases and J by 2 bases, with 19 bases between the two germline ends. Germline CDR1 reads MNHEY; CDR2 reads SMNVEV (reference sequence). The CDR3 sequence is CASSRHFTTGPYEQYF. The DNA for the CDR3 is TGTGCCAGCAGTCGCCACTTTACGACAGGCCCCTACGAGCAGTACTTC.

Only a few counts were recorded for this clonotype. V is TRBV12-3 or TRBV12-4 and J is TRBJ1-3; no firm D call. The CDR3 covers 13 residues. V was trimmed by 10 bases and J by 0 bases, leaving 10 bases between them. CDR3 protein: CATAYFSGNTIYF. CDR3 nucleotides: TGTGCCACGGCGTATTTCTCTGGAAACACCATATATTTT.

The chain employs TRBV29-1 and TRBJ2-7; possibly TRBD2 for D (6 bases). The CDR3 is 13 amino acids. Germline assignment: CDR1 SQVTM and CDR2 ANQGSEA. The V gene lost 3 bases and the J gene lost 3 bases, with 12 bases spanning the gap. The CDR3 region is CSVDSQGGYEQYF. In nucleotides, the CDR3 is TGCAGCGTTGATTCGCAGGGAGGCTACGAGCAGTACTTC.

This clonotype was seen a handful of times. The chain couples TRBV7-2 to TRBJ2-2; 9 bases agree with TRBD2. The J segment lost 5 bases and the V segment lost 3 bases, leaving 4 bases of the junction unmatched. The CDR3 is made up of 15 amino acids. Germline lookup yields CDR1 SGHTA and CDR2 FQGNSA. CDR3 bases: TGTGCCAGCAGCTTGCTAGCGGGACAGACCGGGGAGCTGTTTTTT. It translates to CASSLLAGQTGELFF.

This clonotype was observed a few times. The CDR3 region has the DNA TGTGCCAGCAGCCAAGGAGCAGAGCGGTTATACGAGCAGTACTTC. Translating gives CASSQGAERLYEQYF. This chain links TRBV3-1 with TRBJ2-7, with D possibly TRBD2 on 5 matching bases. V lost 1 base, J lost 4 bases, and 14 bases lay in between. This CDR3 contains 15 residues. Germline values: CDR1 LGHDT, CDR2 YNNKEL (reference sequence).

This clonotype was seen only a few times. V is TRBV12-3 or TRBV12-4 and J is TRBJ2-1; weak D call: TRBD2 (6 bases). Trimming took off 7 bases at V and 0 bases at J, with 10 bases between the two ends. This CDR3 spans 14 amino acids. The DNA for the CDR3 is TGTGCCAGCACAGCGGGTAGCTCCTACAATGAGCAGTTCTTC. Translation gives CASTAGSSYNEQFF.

The chain is built from TRBV5-1 and TRBJ1-1, with D possibly matching TRBD1 (5 bases). CDR3 size: 14 residues. Trimming shortened V by 0 bases and J by 2 bases, and 8 bases separated the two germline ends. Germline V gives CDR1 SGHRS, CDR2 YFSETQ. CDR3 sequence: CASSLEGSNTEAFF. CDR3 nucleotide sequence: TGCGCCAGCAGCTTGGAGGGGAGTAACACTGAAGCTTTCTTT.

This clonotype appeared a few times. The chain is built from TRBV12-3 or TRBV12-4 and TRBJ2-7; perhaps TRBD1 as D (5 bases). The CDR3 has 13 residues. Trimming stripped 6 bases from V and 0 bases from J, with 9 bases between. For the CDR3, the DNA is TGTGCCAGCAGCCTCAGGGTCTCCTACGAGCAGTACTTC. Translation gives CASSLRVSYEQYF.

The J gene is TRBJ2-1, the V gene TRBV7-2, with TRBD2 as a possible D gene (5 bases). Trimming left V 0 bases short and J 3 bases short, with 18 bases between. This CDR3 region has 18 residues. The germline V gene encodes CDR1 SGHTA and CDR2 FQGNSA. CDR3 DNA: TGTGCCAGCAGCTTAGCGCCCCTATTGGGCGGACTCTACAATGAGCAGTTCTTC. Its protein product is CASSLAPLLGGLYNEQFF.

The chain employs TRBV12-3 or TRBV12-4 and TRBJ1-6; no clear D. V gave up 4 bases and J gave up 7 bases, with 17 bases separating them. The CDR3 is 16 amino acids. CDR3 amino acids: CASSSSLGVRNSPLHF. CDR3 bases: TGTGCCAGCAGTTCCTCTCTAGGTGTGCGGAATTCACCCCTCCACTTT.